A few counts support the clone carrying this T cell receptor beta chain. These data are taken from a study of CDR3 diversity in severe acne. TCRdb passed the PCR reads through MiXCR, listing each CDR3 protein once. Of more than 85,000 distinct CDR3 sequences in the sample, about half were seen once. CDR3 length: 15 amino acids. V lost 5 bases to trimming and J lost 5 bases, with 15 bases between them. Germline CDR1 reads SGHVS; CDR2 reads FNYEAQ. The clonotype originates from a male donor in good health, serving as a control. This chain joins TRBV7-6 and TRBJ1-4; D gene ambiguous. Sequenced material: blood. CDR3 amino acids: CASSPYNGGNEKLFF. CDR3 DNA: TGTGCCAGCAGCCCCTACAACGGTGGGAATGAAAAACTGTTTTTT.